These T cell receptor beta chains were read from a single sample in a study of Graves' ophthalmopathy and Graves' hyperthyroidism. TCRdb re-called the multiplex PCR reads with MiXCR, one entry per CDR3 protein. The sample lists just over 600,000 distinct CDR3 sequences; about 20% were seen once. Sequencing was performed on peripheral blood. These receptors originate from a woman in her late teens or twenties with stable Graves' hyperthyroidism. Some clones in this sample may be carry-over from other donors' samples. The CDR3 runs from the conserved cysteine through the conserved F or W. The D gene is left open where the match is weak. Expanded clones get a size class; other rows say once, few or many, or leave the size out.

J gene,CDR3 length,V gene,D gene,clone size,CDR3 DNA,CDR3 protein
TRBJ2-5,15,TRBV27,TRBD2,many,TGTGCCAGCAGTTGGACTAGCGGGAAGCAAGAGACCCAGTACTTC,CASSWTSGKQETQYF
TRBJ1-2,14,TRBV4-1,.,few,TGCGCCAGCAGCCAAGACCCGAGCAGCTATGGCTACACCTTC,CASSQDPSSYGYTF
TRBJ2-2,15,TRBV19,.,.,TGTGCCACCCCACGGAGAGCCGGAAACACCGGGGAGCTGTTTTTT,CATPRRAGNTGELFF
TRBJ2-5,13,TRBV7-2,.,many,TGTGCCAGCAGCTTTCGGTTGGGGGAGACCCAGTACTTC,CASSFRLGETQYF
TRBJ1-3,17,TRBV3-1,.,few,TGTGCCAGCAGCCATAGTCGGACGATTTCCTCTGGAAACACCATATATTTT,CASSHSRTISSGNTIYF
TRBJ1-1,17,TRBV30,TRBD1,.,TGTGCCTGGAGTGGAACTACCTTGGGACAGGATCACACTGAAGCTTTCTTT,CAWSGTTLGQDHTEAFF
TRBJ1-2,14,TRBV25-1,.,many,TGTGCCAGCAGTGAATCCACAGCGACCTATGGCTACACCTTC,CASSESTATYGYTF
TRBJ1-3,15,TRBV19,.,few,TGTGCCAGTAGCTCGGACAGAGACTCTGGAAACACCATATATTTT,CASSSDRDSGNTIYF
TRBJ2-6,18,TRBV28,TRBD2,many,TGTGCCAGCAGTTCCCATAGCGGGAGGGACTCTGGGGCCAACGTCCTGACTTTC,CASSSHSGRDSGANVLTF
TRBJ1-2,18,TRBV4-3,TRBD1,.,TGCGCCAGCAGCCAAGATTGGCCGGGGGGCCCAGGGGGATATGGCTACACCTTC,CASSQDWPGGPGGYGYTF
TRBJ1-2,13,TRBV2,.,many,TGTGCCAGCAGTGTCTCAGGCCCCTATGGCTACACCTTC,CASSVSGPYGYTF
TRBJ2-7,16,TRBV6-1,.,many,TGTGCCAGCAGTGAATCCCCGGGACGTTGGTCCTACGAGCAGTACTTC,CASSESPGRWSYEQYF
TRBJ1-5,15,TRBV6-1,TRBD1,many,TGTGCCAGCCGATCCGACAGGGTCATCAATCAGCCCCAGCATTTT,CASRSDRVINQPQHF
TRBJ2-5,13,TRBV20-1,.,many,TGCAGTGCTAGGAGGCAGCTCAAGTGGACCCAGTACTTC,CSARRQLKWTQYF
TRBJ2-5,14,TRBV6-5,TRBD2,many,TGTGCCAGCAGTTCCCCCAGCGGGAAAGAGACCCAGTACTTC,CASSSPSGKETQYF
TRBJ1-5,15,TRBV6-1,.,.,TGTGCCAGCAAACGGACAGATTATAGCAATCAGCCCCAGCATTTT,CASKRTDYSNQPQHF
TRBJ1-5,15,TRBV4-1,TRBD1,.,TGCGCCAGCAGCCAGACTACAGGGGGCCGGCAGCCCCAGCATTTT,CASSQTTGGRQPQHF
TRBJ1-1,16,TRBV13,.,.,TGTGCCAGCAGCCGAAAGATTCTTGTTGGGTTGGCTGAAGCTTTCTTT,CASSRKILVGLAEAFF
TRBJ2-2,16,TRBV11-2,TRBD1,.,TGTGCCAGCAGGGATCTGGACAGGGGGAACACCGGGGAGCTGTTTTTT,CASRDLDRGNTGELFF
TRBJ2-2,14,TRBV30,.,few,TGTGCCTGTATCTCGCTCGCGAACACCGGGGAGCTGTTTTTT,CACISLANTGELFF
TRBJ1-1,18,TRBV15,TRBD1,many,TGTGCCACCAGCAGAGATCTGTCCGGGACAGGGATTAACACTGAAGCTTTCTTT,CATSRDLSGTGINTEAFF
TRBJ1-1,14,TRBV12-3/TRBV12-4,.,.,TGTGCCAGCACCCCGGGGGGAGTGGGCACTGAAGCTTTCTTT,CASTPGGVGTEAFF
TRBJ2-5,15,TRBV19,.,many,TGTGCCAGTAGTATTTCGGCAACCGAAGGGGAGACCCAGTACTTC,CASSISATEGETQYF
TRBJ1-2,14,TRBV3-1,.,many,TGTGCCAGCAGCCAAGGACCATTTAACTATGGCTACACCTTC,CASSQGPFNYGYTF
TRBJ1-3,16,TRBV18,.,.,TGTGCCAGCTCACCACCGGTGGGGCGCTCTGGAAACACCATATATTTT,CASSPPVGRSGNTIYF
TRBJ1-6,14,TRBV12-3/TRBV12-4,.,.,TGTGCCAGCAGTTTAGCGCAATTAGGTTCACCCCTCCACTTT,CASSLAQLGSPLHF
TRBJ1-5,14,TRBV6-1,.,many,TGTGCCAGCAGACGGGACAATGGCAATCAGCCCCAGCATTTT,CASRRDNGNQPQHF
TRBJ2-7,14,TRBV30,TRBD1,.,TGTGCCTGGAGTGGGACAGGGTCAACGTACGAGCAGTACTTC,CAWSGTGSTYEQYF
TRBJ2-5,16,TRBV5-1,TRBD2,many,TGCGCCAGCAGCTTGGGGACTAGCCTTCACCAAGAGACCAAGTACTTC,CASSLGTSLHQETKYF
TRBJ2-7,11,TRBV20-1,.,many,TGCAGTGCTGGGCGTCTAGGCGAGCAGTACTTC,CSAGRLGEQYF
TRBJ1-1,19,TRBV19,TRBD1,many,TGTGCCAGTCGCCTGAATTTGGGGACAGTAGCCCGTCGGAACACTGAAGCTTTCTTT,CASRLNLGTVARRNTEAFF
TRBJ2-7,18,TRBV11-2,TRBD2,few,TGTGCCAGCAGCTTAGGTCCTAGCGGGCTCCCCGATTCCTACGAGCAGTACTTC,CASSLGPSGLPDSYEQYF
TRBJ1-1,14,TRBV5-1,.,many,TGCGCCAGCAGCTTGGTATCGCAGAACACTGAAGCTTTCTTT,CASSLVSQNTEAFF
TRBJ2-7,15,TRBV28,TRBD1,.,TGTGCCAGCAGTTTAATTCAGGGGGTGAGGTCCGAGCAGTACTTC,CASSLIQGVRSEQYF
TRBJ2-2,13,TRBV12-3/TRBV12-4,TRBD1,.,TGTACCAGCAGTTTAGGGGGCCCCGGGGAGCTGTTTTTT,CTSSLGGPGELFF
TRBJ1-1,14,TRBV4-1,.,few,TGCGCCAGCAGCTGGGGACGGACGAACACTGAAGCTTTCTTT,CASSWGRTNTEAFF
TRBJ1-6,18,TRBV7-3,.,many,TGTGCCAGCAGCTTCGGGGCCGACCGAAGCTCCTATAATTCACCCCTCCACTTT,CASSFGADRSSYNSPLHF
TRBJ2-7,15,TRBV15,.,many,TGTGCCACCAGCTCCCAGTTTTGGGACCAAGACGAGCAGTACTTC,CATSSQFWDQDEQYF
TRBJ1-1,16,TRBV2,.,.,TGTGCCAGCAAAGACAGTTGGCCGAATATGAACACTGAAGCTTTCTTT,CASKDSWPNMNTEAFF
TRBJ1-1,12,TRBV27,TRBD1,many,TGTGCCAGCACCACAGGGGGCACTGAAGCTTTCTTT,CASTTGGTEAFF
TRBJ2-4,16,TRBV7-9,.,many,TGTGCCAGCAGCTTAGAGGGGAGAGGAGCCAAAAACATTCAGTACTTC,CASSLEGRGAKNIQYF
TRBJ1-6,17,TRBV6-5,.,many,TGTGCCAGCGGATCCGGGACCGGTAATCCCTATAATTCACCCCTCCACTTT,CASGSGTGNPYNSPLHF
TRBJ2-2,15,TRBV28,TRBD2,many,TGTGCCAGCAGTTTGGGCGGGGGTGTCACCGGGGAGCTGTTTTTT,CASSLGGGVTGELFF
TRBJ2-7,15,TRBV28,.,.,TGTGCCAGCAGCAACCGAGCAGTCCTGGCGTGCGAGCAGTACTTC,CASSNRAVLACEQYF
TRBJ2-5,13,TRBV4-1,TRBD1,many,TGCGCCAGCAGCCAGACAGGGGCAGAGACCCAGTACTTC,CASSQTGAETQYF
TRBJ2-2,16,TRBV6-1,.,many,TGTGCCAGCAGCCCTAGGGTTGGAATTGGGACCGGGGAGCTGTTTTTT,CASSPRVGIGTGELFF
TRBJ2-7,15,TRBV10-3,TRBD1,many,TGTGCCATCAGTAAAGGGACAGGGGGCCCCTACGAGCAGTACTTC,CAISKGTGGPYEQYF
TRBJ2-3,15,TRBV11-2,TRBD2,.,TGTGCCAGCAGCTTAGGCGGGAGAAGCACAGATACGCAGTATTTT,CASSLGGRSTDTQYF
TRBJ1-1,14,TRBV5-5,.,many,TGTGCCAGCAGCTTGGTAAGCCGAAAGCCTGAAGCTTTCTTT,CASSLVSRKPEAFF
TRBJ1-2,16,TRBV12-5,.,many,TGTGCTAGTGGTTTGGTAACCCCAGTGGGGGACTATGGCTACACCTTC,CASGLVTPVGDYGYTF
TRBJ2-7,16,TRBV6-1,TRBD1,.,TGTGCCAGCAGTCTAACGGACAGGGGGTCCATCTACGAGCAGTACTTC,CASSLTDRGSIYEQYF
TRBJ1-5,18,TRBV20-1,.,few,TGCAGTGCTAGAGATAGGTATGGACAACCCTTAAGCAATCAGCCCCAGCATTTT,CSARDRYGQPLSNQPQHF
TRBJ2-5,15,TRBV11-2,.,many,TGTGCCAGCAGCCGAGCATACGGGAACGCAGAGACCCAGTACTTC,CASSRAYGNAETQYF
TRBJ2-2,18,TRBV12-3/TRBV12-4,TRBD2,few,TGTGCCAGCACCCCCGGGACTAGCGGGGGGTTAGGAACCGGGGAGCTGTTTTTT,CASTPGTSGGLGTGELFF
TRBJ1-1,13,TRBV20-1,.,many,TGCAGTGCTAGGGCTCCTGGGAGCACTGAAGCTTTCTTT,CSARAPGSTEAFF
TRBJ1-3,15,TRBV7-2,.,many,TGTGCCAAGAAGACGGCTGAGAGCTCTGGAAACACCATATATTTT,CAKKTAESSGNTIYF
TRBJ2-7,13,TRBV20-1,.,many,TGCAGTGCTATCGCAGGGAGTGACTACGAGCAGTACTTC,CSAIAGSDYEQYF